This TCR beta chain was retrieved from a study of shared clonotypes between healthy human individuals. Naive CD8 cells comprised CD45RO-negative, CCR7-positively selected cells, excluding terminally differentiated effector memory CD45RA+ cells. The repertoire was sequenced with immunoSEQ multiplex PCR; TCRdb's copy has only in-frame clones and lacks some. Of about 750,000 clones listed, over 90% are singletons. The TCR comes from a man younger than 45 in good health. Sequencing input: naive CD8+ T cells sorted from blood.

Here the CDR3 reads CASSQEDWDNEQFF. CDR3 nucleotides: TGTGCCAGCAGCCAAGAAGATTGGGACAATGAGCAGTTCTTC. The chain is built from TRBV14 and TRBJ2-1; D is undetermined. Germline lookup yields CDR1 SGHDN and CDR2 FVKESK. CDR3 length: 14 residues. Between the trimmed V and J ends, which lost 0 bases and 5 bases, there was a span of 8 bases. Complete variable domain (other parts from reference TRBV14 and TRBJ2-1): EAGVTQFPSHSVIEKGQTVTLRCDPISGHDNLYWYRRVMGKEIKFLLHFVKESKQDESGMPNNRFLAERTGGTYSTLKVQPAELEDSGVYFCASSQEDWDNEQFFGPGTRLTVL.